Described below is a single T cell receptor beta chain sequence and its context. This sample is part of a study of OX40 agonist ivuxolimab in advanced cancers. Turning to the study itself: At doses from 0.01 to 10 mg/kg, patients were given intravenous ivuxolimab every 2 weeks.

Using immunoSEQ multiplex PCR, the repertoire was profiled, and TCRdb retains in-frame clones only, with some absent. The sample records approximately 80,000 clones, almost 85% being singletons. The CDR3 extends over 13 amino acids. Germline V gene sequence: CDR1 SGHAT, CDR2 FQNNGV. Trimming cost V 1 base and J 11 bases, with 12 bases left between them. The source material was CD4+ or CD8+ T cells sorted from blood, sampled in a trial of the OX40 agonist ivuxolimab. The chain uses TRBV11-2 and TRBJ2-4; TRBD2 is a possible D gene (5 bases). The clonotype originates from an adult with an advanced solid tumor such as melanoma, head and neck, liver or kidney cancer. The CDR3: CASSLGGPRLQYF. CDR3 coding DNA: TGTGCCAGCAGCTTAGGCGGGCCGCGCCTTCAGTACTTC.